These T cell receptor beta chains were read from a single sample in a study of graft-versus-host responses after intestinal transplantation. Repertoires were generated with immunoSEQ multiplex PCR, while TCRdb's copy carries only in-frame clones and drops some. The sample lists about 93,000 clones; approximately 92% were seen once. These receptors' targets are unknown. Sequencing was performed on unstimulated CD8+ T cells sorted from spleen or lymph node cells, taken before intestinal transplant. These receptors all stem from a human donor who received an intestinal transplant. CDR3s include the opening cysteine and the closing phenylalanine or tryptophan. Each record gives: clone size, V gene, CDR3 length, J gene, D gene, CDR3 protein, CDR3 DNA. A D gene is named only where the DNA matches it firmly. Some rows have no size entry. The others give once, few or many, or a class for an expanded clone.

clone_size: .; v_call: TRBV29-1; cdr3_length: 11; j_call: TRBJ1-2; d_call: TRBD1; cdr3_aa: CSVDRGYGYTF; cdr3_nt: TGCAGCGTGGACAGGGGGTATGGCTACACCTTC
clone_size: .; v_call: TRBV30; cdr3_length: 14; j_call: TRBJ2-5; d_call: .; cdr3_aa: CAWTPYDSLETQYF; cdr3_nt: TGTGCCTGGACCCCGTACGACAGTTTGGAGACCCAGTACTTC
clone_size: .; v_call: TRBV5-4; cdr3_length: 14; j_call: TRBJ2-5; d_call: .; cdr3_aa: CASSLVASQETQYF; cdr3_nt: TGTGCCAGCAGCTTGGTGGCCAGCCAAGAGACCCAGTACTTC
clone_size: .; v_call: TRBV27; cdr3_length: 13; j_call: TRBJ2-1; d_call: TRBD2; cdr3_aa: CASSLWSGGLGFF; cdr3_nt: TGTGCCAGCAGTTTATGGAGCGGGGGGCTTGGGTTCTTC
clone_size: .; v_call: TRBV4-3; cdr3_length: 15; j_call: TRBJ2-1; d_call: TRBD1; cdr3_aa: CASSLDRGSYNEQFF; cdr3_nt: TGCGCCAGCAGCCTGGACAGGGGGTCCTACAATGAGCAGTTCTTC
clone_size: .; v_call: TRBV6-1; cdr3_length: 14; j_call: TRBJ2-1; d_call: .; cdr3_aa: CASRLWDTSYEQFF; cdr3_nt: TGTGCCAGCCGGCTATGGGACACCAGCTATGAGCAGTTCTTC
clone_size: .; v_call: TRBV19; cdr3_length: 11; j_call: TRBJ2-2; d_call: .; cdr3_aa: CASTYTGELFF; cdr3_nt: TGTGCCAGTACCTACACCGGGGAGCTGTTTTTT
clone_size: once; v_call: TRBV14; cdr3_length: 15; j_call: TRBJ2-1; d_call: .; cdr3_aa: CASSRDWGDHDEQFF; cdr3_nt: TGTGCCAGCAGCCGAGACTGGGGAGATCACGATGAGCAGTTCTTC
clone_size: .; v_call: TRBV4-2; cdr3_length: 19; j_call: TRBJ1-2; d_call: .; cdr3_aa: CASSQDQGGLGWANYGYTF; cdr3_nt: TGTGCCAGCAGCCAAGATCAAGGGGGATTAGGCTGGGCTAACTATGGCTACACCTTC
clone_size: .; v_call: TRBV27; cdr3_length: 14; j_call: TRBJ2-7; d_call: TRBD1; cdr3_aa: CASSSGTGYYEQYF; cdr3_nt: TGTGCCAGCAGTTCCGGGACAGGGTACTACGAGCAGTACTTC
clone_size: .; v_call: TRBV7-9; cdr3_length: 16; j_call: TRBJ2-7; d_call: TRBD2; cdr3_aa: CASSHADGRSSYEQYF; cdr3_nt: TGTGCCAGCAGCCACGCGGACGGGAGGAGTTCCTACGAGCAGTACTTC
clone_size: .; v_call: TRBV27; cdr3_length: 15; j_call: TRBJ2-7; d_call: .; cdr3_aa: CASSFSGGFSYEQYF; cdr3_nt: TGTGCCAGCAGTTTTTCCGGGGGATTCTCCTACGAGCAGTACTTC
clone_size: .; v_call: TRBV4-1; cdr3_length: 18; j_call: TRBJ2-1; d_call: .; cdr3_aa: CASSHESGTLSSYNEQFF; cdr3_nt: TGCGCCAGCAGCCACGAATCCGGGACACTGAGCTCCTACAATGAGCAGTTCTTC
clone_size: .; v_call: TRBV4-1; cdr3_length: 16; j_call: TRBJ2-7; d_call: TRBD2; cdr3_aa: CASSQRTSGIGYEQYF; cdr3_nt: TGCGCCAGCAGCCAAAGAACTAGCGGGATCGGTTACGAGCAGTACTTC
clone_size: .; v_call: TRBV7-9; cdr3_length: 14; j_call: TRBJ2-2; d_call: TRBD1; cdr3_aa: CASSLTGGTGELFF; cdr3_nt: TGTGCCAGCAGCTTAACAGGGGGCACCGGGGAGCTGTTTTTT
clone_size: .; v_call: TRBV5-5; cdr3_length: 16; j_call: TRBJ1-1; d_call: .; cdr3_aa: CASSLGIGGTNTEAFF; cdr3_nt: TGTGCCAGCAGCTTGGGTATCGGCGGGACGAACACTGAAGCTTTCTTT
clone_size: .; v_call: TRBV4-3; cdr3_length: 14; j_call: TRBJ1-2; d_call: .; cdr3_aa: CASSQAPADYGYTF; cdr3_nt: TGCGCCAGCAGCCAAGCCCCAGCGGACTATGGCTACACCTTC
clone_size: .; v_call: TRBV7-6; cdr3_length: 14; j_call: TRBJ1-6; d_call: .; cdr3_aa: CASSLAPSNSPLHF; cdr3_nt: TGTGCCAGCAGCTTAGCCCCTTCGAATTCACCCCTCCACTTT
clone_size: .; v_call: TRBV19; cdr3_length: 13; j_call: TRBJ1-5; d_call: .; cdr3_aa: CASRSGSNQPQHF; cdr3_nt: TGTGCCAGTAGATCAGGTAGCAATCAGCCCCAGCATTTT
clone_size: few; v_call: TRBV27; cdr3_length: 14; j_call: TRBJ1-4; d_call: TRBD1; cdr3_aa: CASSLTGGSEKLFF; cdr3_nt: TGTGCCAGCAGTTTAACAGGGGGTTCTGAAAAACTGTTTTTT
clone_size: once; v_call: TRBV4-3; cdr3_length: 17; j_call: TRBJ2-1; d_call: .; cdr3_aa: CASSQDPNGGSYNEQFF; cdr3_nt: TGCGCCAGCAGCCAAGATCCTAACGGGGGTTCCTACAATGAGCAGTTCTTC
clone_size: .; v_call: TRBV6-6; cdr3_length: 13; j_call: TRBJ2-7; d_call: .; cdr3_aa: CASSYSLRYEQYF; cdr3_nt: TGTGCCAGCAGTTACAGTCTGCGCTACGAGCAGTACTTC
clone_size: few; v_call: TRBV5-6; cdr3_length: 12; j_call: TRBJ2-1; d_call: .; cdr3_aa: CASSPRYNEQFF; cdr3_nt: TGTGCCAGCAGCCCGAGGTACAATGAGCAGTTCTTC
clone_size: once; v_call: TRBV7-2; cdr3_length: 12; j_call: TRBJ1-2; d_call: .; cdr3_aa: CASSPSGWGYTF; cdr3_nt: TGTGCCAGCAGCCCCTCAGGGTGGGGCTACACCTTC
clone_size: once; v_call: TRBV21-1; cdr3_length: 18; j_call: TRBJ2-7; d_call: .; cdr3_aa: CASSKEWAPRTRTYEQYF; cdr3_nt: TGTGCCAGCAGCAAAGAGTGGGCCCCCAGGACTAGAACCTACGAGCAGTACTTC
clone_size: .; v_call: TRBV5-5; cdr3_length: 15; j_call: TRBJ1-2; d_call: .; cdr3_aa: CASSPLPGIRYGYTF; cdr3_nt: TGTGCCAGCAGTCCTCTGCCGGGAATACGCTATGGCTACACCTTC
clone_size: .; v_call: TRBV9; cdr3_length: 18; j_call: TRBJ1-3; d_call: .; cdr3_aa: CASSVGGLHGISGNTIYF; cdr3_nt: TGTGCCAGCAGCGTAGGTGGCCTTCACGGGATCTCTGGAAACACCATATATTTT
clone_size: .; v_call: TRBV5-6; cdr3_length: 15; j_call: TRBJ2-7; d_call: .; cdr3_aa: CASSPGFEGDYEQYF; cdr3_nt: TGTGCCAGCAGCCCCGGGTTTGAGGGGGACTACGAGCAGTACTTC
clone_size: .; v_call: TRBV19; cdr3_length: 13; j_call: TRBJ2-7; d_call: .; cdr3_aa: CATAPGLAYEQYF; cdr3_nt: TGTGCCACCGCACCGGGACTTGCCTACGAGCAGTACTTC
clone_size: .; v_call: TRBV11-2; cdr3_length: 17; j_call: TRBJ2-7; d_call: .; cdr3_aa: CASSLKVRSRAADEQYF; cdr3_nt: TGTGCCAGCAGCTTAAAAGTCCGGTCGAGGGCCGCCGACGAGCAGTACTTC
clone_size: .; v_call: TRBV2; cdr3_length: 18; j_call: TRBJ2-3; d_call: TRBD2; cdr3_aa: CASSGGPSGDTGTDTQYF; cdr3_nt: TGTGCCAGCAGTGGGGGGCCTAGCGGGGACACAGGCACAGATACGCAGTATTTT
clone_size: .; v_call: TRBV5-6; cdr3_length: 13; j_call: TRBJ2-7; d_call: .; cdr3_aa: CASNIRGSYEQYF; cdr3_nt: TGTGCCAGCAACATCAGGGGTTCCTACGAGCAGTACTTC